This T cell receptor (beta chain) was retrieved from a study of CD8 T cells in Susac syndrome. RNA was extracted with the RNeasy kit, and a quantity of about 0.45 to 1 ug was reverse transcribed using random hexamers. TCRdb analysed the immunoSEQ multiplex PCR reads with MiXCR anew, one entry per CDR3 protein. Of about 140,000 distinct CDR3 sequences in the sample, more than 85% were seen once. Germline-derived CDR1 and CDR2 are MDHEN and SYDVKM. The CDR3 consists of 15 residues. The V gene lost 8 bases and the J gene lost 4 bases, with 17 bases spanning the gap. The material sequenced was CD4+ T cells from PBMCs. The sequence was obtained from a human donor with Susac syndrome. The chain recombines TRBV28 with TRBJ2-2; tentatively, D is TRBD1 (6 bases). The CDR3 region is CASGRGQTRTGELFF. The CDR3 DNA follows: TGTGCCAGCGGAAGAGGACAGACACGCACCGGGGAGCTGTTTTTT.